This T cell receptor (beta chain) is from a study of CD4+ T cells in melanoma. Sequencing was performed with immunoSEQ multiplex PCR; in TCRdb, only in-frame clones are kept and a portion is missing. The sample yields roughly 150,000 clones, nearly 95% seen once. The V end lost 4 bases, the J end lost 1 base, and 14 bases lay between the germline ends. CDR1 and CDR2 from the germline V gene are LNHDA and SQIVND (reference sequence). The CDR3 consists of 16 residues. The origin of this receptor is a human donor with melanoma. V gene TRBV19 combines with J gene TRBJ2-4; D gene ambiguous. The CDR3 nucleotides read TGTGCCAGTAGTAGGTGGGATGGGTCCGCCAAAAACATTCAGTACTTC. Amino acid sequence: CASSRWDGSAKNIQYF.